This entry describes one T cell receptor beta chain. This clonotype was picked up many times. This clone's antigen is unknown. Per-nucleotide qualities are absent, and no much larger clonotype sits a single base away. This sample stems from a study of T cells in Graves' hyperthyroidism and ophthalmopathy (dated by TCRdb to between 2017 and 2020). Context from the whole study: Peripheral blood was collected at initial diagnosis, before any treatment. A discovery cohort of roughly 96 patients, roughly 40 with Graves' ophthalmopathy and more than 55 with stable Graves' hyperthyroidism, was used to find distinguishing TCR V-J signatures. Whether ophthalmopathy could be predicted prospectively was tested in an independent validation cohort made up of some 20 hyperthyroidism patients plus 17 patients who later progressed to ophthalmopathy. The 95 to 100 discovery patients were divided at random into training and test sets in a 7:3 ratio. In about 6 Graves' hyperthyroidism patients, the study also compared T-cell repertoires from thyroid tissue with T-cell repertoires from blood. Once sampling was done, hyperthyroidism patients were given methimazole at a starting dose of 30 mg daily, whereas ophthalmopathy patients were given high-dose intravenous methylprednisolone. The paper describes TCR Vbeta CDR3 sequencing of some 130 peripheral blood samples, made up of 43 ophthalmopathy patients, around 78 hyperthyroidism patients and roughly 17 progressor patients. The paper as a whole reports these results and caveats: A 13 V-J signature model separated ophthalmopathy from stable hyperthyroidism, with over 85% sensitivity and 81% to 82% specificity in cross-validation and 80%/75% in testing. In validation, progression to ophthalmopathy was predicted by the model with approximately 67% sensitivity and 72.22% specificity, a median of about 6 months before onset. No statistical method was used to fix the sample size in advance, and group allocation was not hidden from the investigators. Most expanded thyroid clonotypes (frequency above 0.001) were also found in blood, which suggests that blood repertoires may mirror thyroid immune responses.

A patient counted as having stable Graves' hyperthyroidism if no progression to ophthalmopathy occurred over 18 months of follow-up. Hyperthyroidism patients were aged 18 to 65 years and newly diagnosed, with disease duration of less than 2 months. The study excluded patients with uncontrolled infections, other autoimmune diseases, pregnancy or lactation. Diagnoses relied on clinical symptoms, serum thyroxine and TRAb, thyroid ultrasound and orbital computed tomography. PBMCs were separated from roughly 10 ml of fresh peripheral blood using Ficoll-Paque density gradient centrifugation. Total RNA was extracted with Trizol reagent, and quality was checked on an Agilent 2100 Bioanalyzer. Measured from the cysteine to the phenylalanine, the CDR3 is 15 residues long. Only the CDR3 portion is preserved as DNA: 45 bases, with reading frame beginning at the first base. Relative to germline, V is 2 bases shorter and J is 5 bases shorter, with 17 bases between their ends. CDR1 and CDR2 are read off the germline V gene (reference sequence) as DFQATT and SNEGSKA.

Amplification of TCR beta CDR3 regions was carried out from RNA transcripts. The first round of RT-PCR for the TCR CDR3 was performed with the HTBI primer set and the Qiagen OneStep RT-PCR kit. A second multiplex PCR round built the libraries, followed by size selection and purification. The libraries were sequenced on an Illumina HiSeq2000 using paired-end 100 bp reads. For the original study's pipeline: SOAPnuke was used to process the raw data, throwing out any read that contained adapters or uncalled bases, had a mean Phred below 15, or lacked an exact constant-primer or identifier match. High-quality paired reads were merged with COPE v1.2.5, and unique nucleotide sequences were defined as clonotypes. MiTCR v1.1 was used to align clonotypes to the IMGT TRBV, TRBD and TRBJ reference segments. The analysis was restricted to V-J combinations with a frequency above 0.0001, which together covered about 99% of the repertoires. The TCS score was defined as F50 (clonal expansion) divided by E x V (chaos), with BLOSUM62-based TCRdist calculated between CDR3 peptides within each V-J. Welch's t-statistics and random forest reduced 500 to 650 V-J features to roughly 13, which were used in a naive Bayes classifier (R e1071). Clones were called with MiXCR by TCRdb after fastp trimmed the public reads at Q25, and only in-frame beta chains were retained. Merged by CDR3 protein, the rows form single entries marked with the most common genes and DNA. What appears here as the V and J calls and clone size reflects TCRdb's work, not the paper's. The sample has 700,000 or so distinct CDR3 sequences on record, roughly 15% of them singletons. In total, the top ten clones hold approximately 8% of the sample.

The receptor was derived from a man younger than 35 with Graves' hyperthyroidism. Recombination joined TRBV20-1 with TRBJ2-3; TRBD2 is a possible D gene, resting on 5 matching bases. Material for sequencing was blood. The DNA is TGCAGTGCTAGACTCCCAGCGGTCCCAAGAGATACGCAGTATTTT. Its coded protein is CSARLPAVPRDTQYF.